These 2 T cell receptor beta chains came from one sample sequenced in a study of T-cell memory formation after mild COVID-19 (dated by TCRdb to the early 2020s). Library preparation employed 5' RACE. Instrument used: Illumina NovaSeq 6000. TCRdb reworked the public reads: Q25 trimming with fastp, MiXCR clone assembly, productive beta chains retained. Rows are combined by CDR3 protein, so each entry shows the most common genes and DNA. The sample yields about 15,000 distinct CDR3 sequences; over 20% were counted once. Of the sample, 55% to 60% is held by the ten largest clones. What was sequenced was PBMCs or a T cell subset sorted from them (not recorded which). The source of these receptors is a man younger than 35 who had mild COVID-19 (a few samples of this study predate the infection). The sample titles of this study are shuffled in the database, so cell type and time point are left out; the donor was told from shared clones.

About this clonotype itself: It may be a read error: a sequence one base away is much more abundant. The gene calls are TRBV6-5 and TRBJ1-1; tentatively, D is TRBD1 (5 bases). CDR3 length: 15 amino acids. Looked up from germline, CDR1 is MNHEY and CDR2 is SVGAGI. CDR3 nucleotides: TGTGCCAGCAGTTACTCTGGGGGTTTAGGCACTGAAGCTTACTTT. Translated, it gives CASSYSGGLGTEAYF.

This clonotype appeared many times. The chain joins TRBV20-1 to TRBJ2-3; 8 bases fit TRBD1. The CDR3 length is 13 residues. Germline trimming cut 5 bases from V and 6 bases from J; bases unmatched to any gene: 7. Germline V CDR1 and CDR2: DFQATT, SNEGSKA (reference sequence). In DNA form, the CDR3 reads TGCAGTGCTCCCGACAGGGGACTGGATACGCAGTATTTT. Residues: CSAPDRGLDTQYF.